This TCR beta chain was observed in a study of cytomegalovirus exposure and HLA in healthy donors (dated by TCRdb to about 2017). For the study in its entirety: An earlier analysis of roughly 570 of the donors reported over 250 Gb of sequence data and 117 million unique TCR beta sequences obtained from about 200 million T cells. Of the 350 to 450 genotyped donors, 81% were placed in the genetic ancestry cluster associated with self-reported Caucasian donors. High-throughput TCR immunosequencing, statistical association of individual TCRs with disease status, and machine learning were combined to predict cytomegalovirus infection status. In the later analysis, no new phenotypic data were used to find candidate immune exposures; instead, reliance was placed on TCR beta sequences and their occurrence across donors. Roughly 5 DR-DQ haplotypes were treated as single units for association and clustering because of strong linkage in the cohort. The study aimed to test whether signatures of past pathogen exposure could be identified by cataloging public T cell receptors. HLA typing covered class I and class II loci at four-digit resolution. Every discovery cohort repertoire had been produced on one sequencing platform. A separate validation cohort of 100 to 150 different subjects was used in addition to the roughly 640-subject first cohort. Donor age, sex, ethnicity and CMV serostatus were compiled together with the repertoire data. The number of donors typed differed by locus, with 629-630 for A, B, C, DRB1 and DQB1, more than 500 for DQA1, 600 to 610 for DPA1, and under 490 for DPB1. In a later analysis, previously published TCR beta repertoires from 500 to 750 donors were re-analyzed and high-resolution HLA genotyping was added so that TCR occurrence patterns could be studied. The study used immunosequencing to profile the T cell repertoires of approximately 650 subjects and linked those repertoires to cytomegalovirus serostatus. An earlier analysis of around 580 of the donors used high-throughput TCR beta sequencing to judge whether each TCR beta V gene segment behaved as functional or pseudogenic. A later genetic analysis used genome-wide SNP genotypes for about 65% of the roughly 700 donors, treating that subset as a discovery cohort. On average, around 200,000 unique TCR beta nucleotide sequences were sequenced per donor among a few hundred genotyped donors of the cohort, with roughly 20% of those sequences being non-productive. About 280 gigabases of sequencing data and tens of millions of unique TCR sequences were included in an early release covering 500 to 750 HLA-typed donors.

Note on this clone: Its antigen remains unidentified.

V is shortened by 5 bases, J by 0 bases, and the region joining them spans 19 bases. The CDR3 holds 17 amino acids from the cysteine to the phenylalanine. CDR3 DNA only is kept here, 51 bases in frame from base 1. CDR1 and CDR2 are read off the germline V gene (reference sequence) as LNHDA and SQIVND. In total, more than 500 healthy bone marrow donors made up the cohort. At the time of sampling, all cohort members were nominally healthy, though unrecorded immune exposures were likely present. The donor tested CMV seronegative and was one of the 352 seronegative cohort members. Every donor gave a peripheral blood sample, and the peripheral blood mononuclear cells from that sample were used for TCR beta sequencing. The Qiagen DNeasy Blood Extraction Kit was used to extract genomic DNA from the blood cell samples. Overall study results and their limits: Some 15 rarely observed V segments, including chromosome 9 orphons, were excluded from the earlier analysis of a few hundred of the donors because counts were too low. Only TCR beta chains were sequenced in this cohort, and the absence of alpha or paired-chain data limited detectable features. V-gene and J-gene trimming of TCR beta chains was associated with a missense DCLRE1C variant in a later genetic analysis, and the association was replicated in an independent cohort. The classifier was reported to diagnose cytomegalovirus status with high specificity and sensitivity in both the original cohort and the validation cohort. Because HLA typing was missing for some donors at each locus, association tests included only the typed subset. Most TCR sequences were seen in very few donors, while some public TCRs were found in many individuals. A further reported finding was that TCR beta sequences accurately predicted the HLA-A and HLA-B alleles for most subjects in the first cohort. Strong co-occurrence of HLA alleles, especially DR and DQ, made assigning TCR associations to individual alleles difficult. Most CMV-associated TCR beta chains appeared to be HLA-restricted in a later analysis, and the HLA associations seemed to be driven largely by CMV exposure. A later analysis associated 15,000 to 20,000 TCR beta sequences with specific HLA alleles at a false discovery rate of 0.05. Broadly in line with IMGT annotations, most TCR beta V segments showed up in productive rearrangements about 90% or about 30% of the time in an earlier analysis of several hundred of the donors. The sequencing pipeline was judged likely to have produced a cluster of highly shared sequence variants as a technical artifact. The authors suggested that the approach could potentially be extended to other disease states and immunological phenotypes. The study gave a list of 150 to 200 TCR beta chains associated with cytomegalovirus. A later analysis found that TCR association rates varied across HLA loci, with DRB1 alleles showing the most associated TCRs and HLA-C alleles the fewest. Correlated functional status among segregating V segments might reflect linkage disequilibrium, but an unknown experimental factor could not be ruled out. According to a later genetic analysis, donors in an Asian-associated ancestry cluster had fewer N-insertions in productive TCRs than the approximately 710-donor mean. Roughly uniform sequencing depth across donors was assumed in presence/absence analyses, although this assumption may not hold. Several of the top co-occurrence clusters appeared to be linked to parvovirus B19, influenza, CMV and Epstein-Barr virus, according to a later analysis. Because the 87-base-pair reads could not distinguish some IMGT-functional V segments, including TRBV6-2 and TRBV6-3, those segments were excluded. CMV serostatus was the only immune exposure information available for the cohort. In a later analysis, HLA-associated TCR beta chains showed more clonal expansion and lower generation probabilities than non-associated chains that were equally common. A few of the identified cytomegalovirus-associated TCR beta chains were confirmed in vitro to be specific for cytomegalovirus antigens.

Preparation of the library involved the immunoSEQ multiplex PCR assay. For the multiplex PCR, a mixture combining 60 forward primers for TCR Vbeta segments and 13 reverse primers for TCR Jbeta segments was used. Amplification of the CDR3 region of rearranged TCR beta genes was performed with a multiplex PCR assay on genomic DNA. The Illumina HiSeq System was used to sequence the amplified TCR beta libraries as 87-base-pair reads. Per the source publication's procedure: A later analysis tallied 80 million to 95 million unique TCR beta chains across the 650 to 750 repertoires, and approximately 12 million of those chains were shared by two or more donors. Raw reads were error-corrected and collapsed into unique sequences by a nearest-neighbor algorithm in which closely related sequences were merged to remove PCR and sequencing errors. Alignment of CDR3 sequences to IMGT reference sequences was used to assign V, D and J gene segments. For a sequence to be retained, a match of at least six nucleotides was required to both a V gene segment and a J gene segment. Rearrangements were called productive when the CDR3 lacked stop codons and stayed in frame with V and J; all others were non-productive. Following IMGT convention, CDR3 was defined as the stretch from the second conserved V-encoded cysteine to the conserved J-encoded phenylalanine. The earlier analysis of 450 to 750 of the donors excluded any sequence lacking an unambiguous match to a single V gene segment. An earlier analysis of 587 of the donors classified V segments as functional when productive rearrangements were above 56.7% and as segregating when the standard deviation between donors was above 5%. A statistical classification framework was built to diagnose cytomegalovirus status from the catalog of TCR beta chain sequences. In a later analysis, V and J genes were assigned by comparing TCR nucleotide sequences against IMGT/GENE-DB human TR gene sequences. Using the TCRdist pipeline, a later analysis assigned CDR3 sequences along with most-parsimonious VDJ recombination scenarios. In a later analysis, each TCR beta chain was defined by its CDR3 amino acid sequence together with its V-gene family, and reads lacking a unique V-gene family were excluded. A later analysis removed 550 to 650 highly shared, low-generation-probability nucleotide sequences to deal with suspected cross-contamination and a sequencing artifact. In a later analysis, a clonal expansion index was calculated for each public chain from normalized within-repertoire ranks of inferred template counts. In a later analysis, generation probabilities were computed using a VDJ recombination model fitted to out-of-frame rearrangements, and the results were checked against IGoR. In a later analysis, TCR-TCR, TCR-HLA and TCR-CMV co-occurrence was scored with hypergeometric tests, and a repertoire-size bias correction was applied to TCR pairs. False discovery rates were estimated in a later analysis by permuting HLA or CMV assignments 20 times. A later analysis grouped co-occurring TCRs with DBSCAN, adding TCRdist sequence similarity when clustering within HLA-allele-positive subsets. Repertoires with fewer than 30,000 or more than 120,000 public chains were left out of co-occurrence clustering, as were four to six repertoires with anomalous nucleotide sharing. TCRdb mirrors the immuneACCESS table, restricted to in-frame sequences. Some clones are absent from its copies; in checked studies, under half trace to an unresolved V gene, and the reason for the others is unknown. The V and J calls and clone size come from that table; D and trimming were worked out from the DNA. In this sample's table one finds about 160,000 clones. The ten most abundant clones make up about 2% of the sample.

Here the chain combines TRBV19 and TRBJ2-5; TRBD1 is a possible D gene, resting on 6 matching bases. The clonotype comes from a young man in good health and CMV-seronegative. Sequencing input: PBMCs. The CDR3 protein sequence reads: CASSPRRGGWYQETQYF. The DNA is TGTGCCAGTAGTCCCCGCAGGGGTGGGTGGTACCAAGAGACCCAGTACTTC.